This T cell receptor (beta chain) was sequenced for a study of graft-versus-host responses after intestinal transplantation. Study-level information: Multivisceral, liver-intestinal, or isolated intestinal transplants were received by the recipients. Anti-thymocyte globulin induction, then tacrolimus and steroids for around 3 years, went to all recipients.

Comments on this clone: Antigen unknown.

The CDR3 is 16 amino acids. The germline gives CDR1 SGHRS, CDR2 YFSETQ. Here immunoSEQ multiplex PCR was the method, and the copy in TCRdb shows in-frame clones only, minus some. The table has around 77,000 clones, approximately 94% seen once; the top ten hold less than 0.65%. Study results and limitations: There was an association between peak levels of circulating GvH clones and early post-transplant HvG declines. Some patients had graft-donor T cell macrochimerism, and their allografts showed high graft-versus-host to host-versus-graft clonal ratios.

Sample: unstimulated CD8+ T cells sorted from spleen or lymph node cells, taken before intestinal transplant. V gene TRBV5-1 combines with J gene TRBJ2-5; TRBD2 matches at 11 bases. The J call may be wrong; the DNA end is better matched by TRBJ2-7. This clonotype originated in a human donor who received an intestinal transplant. CDR3 sequence (DNA): TGCGCCAGCAGTGGCGCTAGCGGGAGGCCCCCTTACGAGCAGTACTTC. Its translation: CASSGASGRPPYEQYF.